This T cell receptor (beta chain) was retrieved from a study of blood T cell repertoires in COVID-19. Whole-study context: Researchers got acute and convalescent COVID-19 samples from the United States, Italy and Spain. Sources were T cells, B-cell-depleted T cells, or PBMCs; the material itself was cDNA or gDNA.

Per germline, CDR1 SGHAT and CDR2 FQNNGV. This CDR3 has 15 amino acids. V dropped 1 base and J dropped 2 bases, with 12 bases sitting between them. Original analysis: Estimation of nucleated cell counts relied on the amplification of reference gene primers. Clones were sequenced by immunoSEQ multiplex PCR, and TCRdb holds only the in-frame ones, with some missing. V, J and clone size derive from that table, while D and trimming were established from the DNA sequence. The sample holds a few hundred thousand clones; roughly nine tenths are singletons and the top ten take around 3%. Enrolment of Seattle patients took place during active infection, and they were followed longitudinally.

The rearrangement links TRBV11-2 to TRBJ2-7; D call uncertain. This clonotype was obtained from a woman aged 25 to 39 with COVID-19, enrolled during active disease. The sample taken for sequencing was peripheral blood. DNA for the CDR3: TGTGCCAGCAGCTTAGCGTCACTCCCCACCTACGAGCAGTACTTC. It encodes CASSLASLPTYEQYF. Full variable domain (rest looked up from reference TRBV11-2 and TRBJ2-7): EAGVAQSPRYKIIEKRQSVAFWCNPISGHATLYWYQQILGQGPKLLIQFQNNGVVDDSQLPKDRFSAERLKGVDSTLKIQPAKLEDSAVYLCASSLASLPTYEQYFGPGTRLTVT.